The sequence of this T cell receptor beta chain was determined in a study of monozygotic twins with inflammatory bowel disease. TCRdb reanalyzed the 5' RACE reads, giving one entry per CDR3 protein sequence and no DNA. The clone table shows some 210,000 distinct CDR3 sequences, with the ten largest holding around 1.5%. The CDR3 totals 15 residues. CDR1 SGHVS and CDR2 FNYEAQ come from the germline V gene. The receptor was isolated from a human donor with ulcerative colitis or Crohn's disease, or a healthy co-twin of an affected twin (not recorded which). The source material was blood. V usage is TRBV7-6 and J usage is TRBJ2-1; TCRdb indicates TRBD2, and absent DNA this call remains unverified. The CDR3 loop is CASSAGTSSYNEQFF. The complete variable domain, with remaining parts taken from reference TRBV7-6 and TRBJ2-1, reads GAGVSQSPRYKVTKRGQDVALRCDPISGHVSLYWYRQALGQGPEFLTYFNYEAQQDKSGLPNDRFSAERPEGSISTLTIQRTEQRDSAMYRCASSAGTSSYNEQFFGPGTRLTVL.